These 14 T cell receptor beta chains originate from one sample sequenced in a study of T cells in Graves' hyperthyroidism and ophthalmopathy. Amplification yielded TCR beta CDR3 regions, with RNA transcripts as the source. The HTBI set primed first-round TCR CDR3 RT-PCR. TCRdb re-called the multiplex PCR reads with MiXCR, one entry per CDR3 protein. The data hold some 570,000 distinct CDR3 sequences, with approximately 15% observed a single time. Material: blood. All receptors derive from a young woman with Graves' ophthalmopathy.

In this sample, this clonotype turned up many times. V usage is TRBV28 and J usage is TRBJ2-1; possibly TRBD1 for D (6 bases). The CDR3 loop spans 13 amino acids. Trimming removed 10 bases from V and 8 bases from J, with 18 bases in between. Germline V gene lookup returns CDR1 MDHEN and CDR2 SYDVKM. Here the CDR3 DNA reads TGTGCCATCACAGGGTACCTTCGGGATGAGCAGTTCTTC. This codes for CAITGYLRDEQFF.

This clonotype occurred many times. The chain joins TRBV2 to TRBJ2-1; 12 bases map to TRBD1. Germline V CDR1 and CDR2: SNHLY, FYNNEI. There are 13 residues in the CDR3. The CDR3 is CASGQGASSVQFF. CDR3 nucleotides: TGTGCTTCGGGACAGGGGGCGTCATCAGTGCAGTTCTTC.

This clonotype was counted many times. This chain links TRBV10-3 with TRBJ1-4; D gene ambiguous. V was trimmed by 5 bases and J by 0 bases, leaving 13 bases between them. The CDR3 sequence is 16 residues long. Germline V lookup: CDR1 ENHRY, CDR2 SYGVKD. The CDR3 sequence: CAISPIGTSTNEKLFF. In nucleotides, the CDR3 is TGTGCCATCAGTCCAATCGGCACATCAACTAATGAAAAACTGTTTTTT.

This clonotype occurred many times. This chain joins TRBV6-5 and TRBJ1-2, with D maybe TRBD1 (5 bases). CDR1 and CDR2 from the germline V gene are MNHEY and SVGAGI. The CDR3 is made up of 15 amino acids. The V gene lost 1 base and the J gene lost 5 bases, with 14 bases spanning the gap. This CDR3 reads CASSYYRGWGYGYTF. The CDR3 DNA follows: TGTGCCAGCAGTTACTATCGGGGCTGGGGGTATGGCTACACCTTC.

The J gene is TRBJ2-7, the V gene TRBV30, with 7 bases that match TRBD1. This CDR3 has 14 amino acids. CDR1 and CDR2 (germline): GTSNPN, SVGIG (reference sequence). The J segment lost 2 bases and the V segment lost 0 bases, leaving 4 bases of the junction unmatched. The CDR3 nucleotides are TGTGCCTGGAGTGTGGGGGACAGCCCCTACGAGCAGTACTTC. This gives the protein CAWSVGDSPYEQYF.

There are many counts of this clonotype. The V call is TRBV28, the J call TRBJ2-7; perhaps D is TRBD1 or TRBD2 (5 bases each). CDR1 and CDR2 (germline): MDHEN, SYDVKM. Trimming took off 6 bases at V and 3 bases at J, with 15 bases between the two ends. The CDR3 is made up of 14 amino acids. The chain's CDR3 is CASRPPGPNYEQYF. In DNA, the CDR3 is TGTGCCAGCAGGCCGCCGGGACCGAACTACGAGCAGTACTTC.

There are many counts of this clonotype. The rearrangement joins TRBV6-2 or TRBV6-3 to TRBJ1-5; D possibly corresponds to TRBD1 (5 bases). This CDR3 has 14 residues. V lost 3 bases and J lost 2, with 8 bases in between. CDR1 is MNHEY, CDR2 SVGEGT, per germline. The CDR3 sequence is CASSYQGGNQPQHF. DNA of the CDR3: TGTGCCAGCAGTTATCAAGGGGGCAATCAGCCCCAGCATTTT.

This clonotype was recorded many times. The chain is built from TRBV6-1 and TRBJ2-1, with D perhaps matching TRBD2 (5 bases). The CDR3 spans 13 residues. Looked up from germline, CDR1 is MNHNS and CDR2 is SASEGT. Between the trimmed V and J ends, which lost 6 bases and 10 bases, there was a span of 16 bases. Written as DNA, the CDR3 is TGTGCCAGCAGCTCCGGACTGCTCGGGGAGCAGTTCTTC. Translating it yields CASSSGLLGEQFF.

This chain uses TRBV3-2 with TRBJ1-2; the table's D call, TRBD1, was not checked against the DNA. TRBV3-2 is marked as a pseudogene. The CDR3 spans 15 residues. CDR3 coding DNA: TGTGCCAGCAGCCAAGATTGGGACAGGGCGTTCGGCTACACCTTC. Protein: CASSQDWDRAFGYTF.

Ten or more counts support this clonotype. The V call is TRBV27, the J call TRBJ2-7, with D hard to call. The germline V gene has CDR1 MNHEY and CDR2 SMNVEV (reference sequence). The CDR3 is 14 residues long. Trimming pared 4 bases from V and 7 bases from J, leaving 17 bases between. CDR3 sequence (DNA): TGTGCCAGCAGTTCTCCCTCGGGCGCGCGGGAGCAGTACTTC. Protein: CASSSPSGAREQYF.

As regards this clonotype: This clone may be a read error of a much larger clone one base away. The rearrangement uses TRBV3-1 and TRBJ2-2, with D maybe TRBD2 (5 bases). CDR1 LGHDT and CDR2 YNNKEL come from the germline V gene (reference sequence). The CDR3 loop spans 15 amino acids. The CDR3 region is CASSPGPTGTGELLF. The CDR3 DNA follows: TGTGCCAGCAGCCCCGGACCGACCGGCACCGGGGAGCTGCTTTTT.

This clonotype showed up just a few times. CDR3 nucleotides: TGTGCCACCAGTGAGGGAGGACTAGCGAACACCGGGGAGCTGTTTTTT. Translated, it gives CATSEGGLANTGELFF. The V gene is TRBV24-1, the J gene TRBJ2-2; 7 bases map to TRBD2. The trim removed 4 bases at V and 0 bases at J, leaving 4 bases unmatched. The CDR3 contains 16 residues. Germline CDR1 KGHDR, CDR2 SFDVKD.

The J gene is TRBJ1-2, the V gene TRBV3-1, with a weak D call TRBD1 (6 bases). The CDR3 is 14 amino acids. Germline V lookup: CDR1 LGHDT, CDR2 YNNKEL (reference sequence). Trimming stripped 3 bases from V and 4 bases from J, with 12 bases between. CDR3 nucleotides: TGTGCCAGCAGCCAGGATACAGGGTTCTATGGCTACACCTTC. As protein: CASSQDTGFYGYTF.

This clonotype has at least ten counts. The gene calls are TRBV2 and TRBJ2-3; D gene ambiguous. The V end was cut by 7 bases, the J end by 4 bases, with 15 bases between. CDR3 length: 14 residues. Germline CDR1 SNHLY, CDR2 FYNNEI. The CDR3 sequence is CASNSPGASDTQYF. CDR3 coding DNA: TGTGCCAGCAATTCCCCCGGCGCCTCAGATACGCAGTATTTT.